These T cell receptor beta chains were read from a single sample in a study of blood T cell repertoires in COVID-19. Data came from immunoSEQ multiplex PCR; TCRdb stores just in-frame clones and leaves some out. The data show over 120,000 clones, 80% to 90% seen once. The sequenced material came from peripheral blood. The receptors derive from a woman between 50 and 59 years old with active or convalescent COVID-19. The CDR3 runs from the conserved cysteine through the conserved F or W. Fields, in order: D gene, clone size, J gene, V gene, CDR3 protein, CDR3 DNA. A D gene is named only where the DNA matches it firmly. Where a row states a size, it is once, few, many or the class of an expanded clone; other rows omit it.

d_gene: -; abundance: -; j_gene: TRBJ1-2; v_gene: TRBV4-3; CDR3aa: CASSQEVGRYGYTF; CDR3nt: TGCGCCAGCAGCCAAGAGGTGGGCAGATATGGCTACACCTTC
d_gene: -; abundance: -; j_gene: TRBJ1-1; v_gene: TRBV5-6; CDR3aa: CASSLRGRFTEAFF; CDR3nt: TGTGCCAGCAGCTTGCGGGGGAGGTTCACTGAAGCTTTCTTT
d_gene: TRBD1; abundance: -; j_gene: TRBJ2-2; v_gene: TRBV5-5; CDR3aa: CASSLEGQGSGELFF; CDR3nt: TGTGCCAGCAGCTTGGAGGGACAGGGCTCGGGGGAGCTGTTTTTT
d_gene: TRBD1; abundance: -; j_gene: TRBJ1-2; v_gene: TRBV5-1; CDR3aa: CASSLVGQGDGYTF; CDR3nt: TGCGCCAGCAGCTTGGTGGGACAGGGGGATGGCTACACCTTC
d_gene: -; abundance: -; j_gene: TRBJ1-1; v_gene: TRBV6-2/TRBV6-3; CDR3aa: CASSRGNTEAFF; CDR3nt: TGTGCCAGCAGTCGGGGGAACACTGAAGCTTTCTTT
d_gene: -; abundance: once; j_gene: TRBJ1-4; v_gene: TRBV3-1/TRBV3-2; CDR3aa: CASSQRGGNEKLFF; CDR3nt: TGTGCCAGCAGCCAAAGGGGAGGGAATGAAAAACTGTTTTTT
d_gene: TRBD1; abundance: -; j_gene: TRBJ1-4; v_gene: TRBV6-6; CDR3aa: CASRQGASEKLFF; CDR3nt: TGTGCCAGCAGACAGGGGGCGAGTGAAAAACTGTTTTTT
d_gene: TRBD2; abundance: -; j_gene: TRBJ2-5; v_gene: TRBV5-1; CDR3aa: CASSWEGKETQYF; CDR3nt: TGCGCCAGCAGCTGGGAGGGAAAAGAGACCCAGTACTTC
d_gene: -; abundance: -; j_gene: TRBJ1-3; v_gene: TRBV4-3; CDR3aa: CASSQATPAPGVAGNTIYF; CDR3nt: TGCGCCAGCAGCCAAGCTACCCCCGCGCCAGGGGTCGCGGGAAACACCATATATTTT
d_gene: TRBD2; abundance: -; j_gene: TRBJ2-1; v_gene: TRBV5-1; CDR3aa: CASSRRGGAEGNEQFF; CDR3nt: TGCGCCAGCAGCCGGCGGGGAGGGGCGGAGGGGAATGAGCAGTTCTTC
d_gene: -; abundance: -; j_gene: TRBJ1-2; v_gene: TRBV18; CDR3aa: CASSPYSGYGYTF; CDR3nt: TGTGCCAGCTCACCATATTCGGGCTATGGCTACACCTTC
d_gene: TRBD1; abundance: -; j_gene: TRBJ2-5; v_gene: TRBV7-7; CDR3aa: CASSPRTGGETQYF; CDR3nt: TGTGCTAGCAGCCCCAGGACAGGGGGAGAGACCCAGTACTTC
d_gene: -; abundance: -; j_gene: TRBJ2-1; v_gene: TRBV5-8; CDR3aa: CASSHWVPRSNEQFF; CDR3nt: TGTGCCAGCAGCCATTGGGTACCCCGGAGCAATGAGCAGTTCTTC
d_gene: -; abundance: -; j_gene: TRBJ1-2; v_gene: TRBV21-1; CDR3aa: CASSKEGHQENYGYTF; CDR3nt: TGTGCCAGCAGCAAAGAAGGACACCAAGAGAACTATGGCTACACCTTC
d_gene: -; abundance: -; j_gene: TRBJ2-1; v_gene: TRBV6-4; CDR3aa: CASSESGSSYNEQFF; CDR3nt: TGTGCCAGCAGTGAAAGCGGAAGCTCCTACAATGAGCAGTTCTTC
d_gene: TRBD2; abundance: once; j_gene: TRBJ2-1; v_gene: TRBV11-3; CDR3aa: CASSLGRAGGEQFF; CDR3nt: TGTGCCAGCAGCTTAGGGAGGGCGGGAGGTGAGCAGTTCTTC
d_gene: -; abundance: few; j_gene: TRBJ2-2; v_gene: TRBV7-3; CDR3aa: CASSLGLNTGELFF; CDR3nt: TGTGCCAGCAGCTTGGGACTTAACACCGGGGAGCTGTTTTTT
d_gene: TRBD1; abundance: -; j_gene: TRBJ2-5; v_gene: TRBV5-5; CDR3aa: CASSSGDRAQETQYF; CDR3nt: TGTGCCAGCAGCTCCGGGGACAGGGCGCAAGAGACCCAGTACTTC
d_gene: TRBD2; abundance: -; j_gene: TRBJ2-7; v_gene: TRBV28; CDR3aa: CASSSTSGGTYEQYF; CDR3nt: TGTGCCAGCAGCTCCACTAGCGGGGGAACCTACGAGCAGTACTTC
d_gene: TRBD1; abundance: large; j_gene: TRBJ2-7; v_gene: TRBV7-8; CDR3aa: CASSLRALGQGYNEQYF; CDR3nt: TGTGCCAGCAGCCTTAGAGCCTTGGGACAGGGGTACAACGAGCAGTACTTC
d_gene: TRBD2; abundance: -; j_gene: TRBJ2-1; v_gene: TRBV6-2/TRBV6-3; CDR3aa: CASSYGLADNEQFF; CDR3nt: TGTGCCAGCAGTTACGGTCTAGCGGACAATGAGCAGTTCTTC
d_gene: -; abundance: -; j_gene: TRBJ1-5; v_gene: TRBV29-1; CDR3aa: CSVALNSNQPQHF; CDR3nt: TGCAGCGTCGCCCTAAATAGCAATCAGCCCCAGCATTTT
d_gene: -; abundance: -; j_gene: TRBJ2-3; v_gene: TRBV9; CDR3aa: CASSVFTSPNTDTQYF; CDR3nt: TGTGCCAGCAGCGTATTCACGAGCCCTAACACAGATACGCAGTATTTT
d_gene: -; abundance: -; j_gene: TRBJ1-4; v_gene: TRBV7-2; CDR3aa: CASSLEGGRREKLFF; CDR3nt: TGTGCCAGCAGCTTAGAGGGAGGGCGGCGGGAAAAACTGTTTTTT
d_gene: -; abundance: -; j_gene: TRBJ2-7; v_gene: TRBV7-9; CDR3aa: CASSWGGNYEQYF; CDR3nt: TGTGCCAGCAGCTGGGGCGGGAACTACGAGCAGTACTTC
d_gene: -; abundance: -; j_gene: TRBJ2-7; v_gene: TRBV7-2; CDR3aa: CASSPPGSYEQYF; CDR3nt: TGTGCCAGCAGCCCTCCCGGGTCCTACGAGCAGTACTTC